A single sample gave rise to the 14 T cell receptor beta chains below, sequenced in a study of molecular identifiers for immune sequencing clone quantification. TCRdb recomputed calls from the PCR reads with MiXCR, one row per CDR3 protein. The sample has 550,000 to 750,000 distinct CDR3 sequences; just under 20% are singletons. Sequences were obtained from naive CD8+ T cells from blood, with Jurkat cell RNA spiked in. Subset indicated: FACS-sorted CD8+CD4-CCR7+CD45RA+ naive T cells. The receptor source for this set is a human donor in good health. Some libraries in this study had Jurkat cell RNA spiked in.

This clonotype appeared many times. The DNA for the CDR3 is TGCAGCGTTGGGGACACCGCCGGGGAGCTGTTTTTT. This codes for CSVGDTAGELFF. The rearrangement links TRBV29-1 to TRBJ2-2; TRBD1 might be the D (6 bases). The CDR3 is 12 amino acids. In germline, CDR1 is SQVTM, CDR2 ANQGSEA. V lost 4 bases and J 6 bases, leaving 9 bases between the germline ends.

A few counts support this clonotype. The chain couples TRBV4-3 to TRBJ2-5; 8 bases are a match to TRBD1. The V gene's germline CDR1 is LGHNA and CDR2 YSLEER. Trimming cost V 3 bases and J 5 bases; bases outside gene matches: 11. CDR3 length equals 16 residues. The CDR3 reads CASSHGPGGADETQYF. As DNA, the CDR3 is TGCGCCAGCAGCCACGGACCAGGGGGCGCGGATGAGACCCAGTACTTC.

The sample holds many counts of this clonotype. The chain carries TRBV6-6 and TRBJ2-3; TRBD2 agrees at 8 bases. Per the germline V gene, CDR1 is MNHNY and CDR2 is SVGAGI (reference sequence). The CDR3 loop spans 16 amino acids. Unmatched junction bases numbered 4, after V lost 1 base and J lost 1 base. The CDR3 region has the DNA TGTGCCAGCAGTTACTACATGACTAGCGGCACAGATACGCAGTATTTT. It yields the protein CASSYYMTSGTDTQYF.

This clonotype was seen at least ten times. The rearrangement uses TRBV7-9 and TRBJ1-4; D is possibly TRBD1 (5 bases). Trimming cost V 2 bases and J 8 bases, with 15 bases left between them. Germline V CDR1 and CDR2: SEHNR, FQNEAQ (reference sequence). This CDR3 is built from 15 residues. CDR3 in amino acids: CASSLLGQGFEKLFF. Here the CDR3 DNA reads TGTGCCAGCAGCTTACTGGGCCAGGGTTTCGAAAAACTGTTTTTT.

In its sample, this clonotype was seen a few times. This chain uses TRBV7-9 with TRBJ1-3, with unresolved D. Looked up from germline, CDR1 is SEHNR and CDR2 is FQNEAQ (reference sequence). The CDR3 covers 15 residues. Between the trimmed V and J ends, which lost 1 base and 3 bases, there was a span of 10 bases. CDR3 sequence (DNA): TGTGCCAGCAGCTTAGACGCGGAATATGGAAACACCATATATTTT. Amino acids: CASSLDAEYGNTIYF.

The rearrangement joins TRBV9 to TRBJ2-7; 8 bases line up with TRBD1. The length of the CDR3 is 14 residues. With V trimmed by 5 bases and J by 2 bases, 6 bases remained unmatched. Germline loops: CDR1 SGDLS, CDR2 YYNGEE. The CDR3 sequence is CASRRTGSTYEQYF. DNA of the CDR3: TGTGCCAGCAGGCGGACAGGGTCAACCTACGAGCAGTACTTC.

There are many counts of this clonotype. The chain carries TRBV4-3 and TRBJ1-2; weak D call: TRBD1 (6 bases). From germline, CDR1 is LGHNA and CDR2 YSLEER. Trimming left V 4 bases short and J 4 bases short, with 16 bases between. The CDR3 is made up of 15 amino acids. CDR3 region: CASSPSQGRSYGYTF. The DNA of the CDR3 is TGCGCCAGCAGCCCATCTCAGGGGCGAAGCTATGGCTACACCTTC.

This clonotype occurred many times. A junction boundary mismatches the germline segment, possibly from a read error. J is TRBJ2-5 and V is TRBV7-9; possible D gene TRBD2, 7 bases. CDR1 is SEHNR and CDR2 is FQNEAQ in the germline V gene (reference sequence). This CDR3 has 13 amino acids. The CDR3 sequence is CASRFGGLETQYF. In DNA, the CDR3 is TGTGCCAGCCGCTTCGGGGGGCTCGAGACCCAGTACTTC.

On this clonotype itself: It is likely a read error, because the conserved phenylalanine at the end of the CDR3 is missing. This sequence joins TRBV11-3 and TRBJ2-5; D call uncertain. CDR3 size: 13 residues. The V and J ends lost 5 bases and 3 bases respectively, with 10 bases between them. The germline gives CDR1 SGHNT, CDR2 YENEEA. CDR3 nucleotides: TGTGCCAGCAGCCAACGACTGGAAGAGACCCAGTACTCC. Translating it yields CASSQRLEETQYS.

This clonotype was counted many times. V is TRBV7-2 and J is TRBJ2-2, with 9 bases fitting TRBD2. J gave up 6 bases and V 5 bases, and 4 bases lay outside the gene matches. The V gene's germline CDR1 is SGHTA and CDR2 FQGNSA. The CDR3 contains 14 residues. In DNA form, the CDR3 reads TGTGCCAGCAGCCAATGGACTAGCGCCGGGGAGCTGTTTTTT. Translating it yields CASSQWTSAGELFF.

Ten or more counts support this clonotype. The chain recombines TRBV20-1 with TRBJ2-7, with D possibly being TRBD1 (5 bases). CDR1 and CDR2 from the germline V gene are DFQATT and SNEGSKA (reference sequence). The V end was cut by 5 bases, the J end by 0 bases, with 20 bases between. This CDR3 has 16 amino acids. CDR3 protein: CSAFMDTLLSSYEQYF. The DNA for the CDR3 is TGCAGTGCTTTCATGGACACCTTACTGAGCTCCTACGAGCAGTACTTC.

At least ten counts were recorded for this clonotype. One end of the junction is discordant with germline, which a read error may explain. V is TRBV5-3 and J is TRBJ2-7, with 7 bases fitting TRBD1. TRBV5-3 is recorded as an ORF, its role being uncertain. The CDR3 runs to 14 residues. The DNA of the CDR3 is TGTGCCAGCAGCTTATCAGACAGGGTTGACGAGCAGTACTTC. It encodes CASSLSDRVDEQYF.

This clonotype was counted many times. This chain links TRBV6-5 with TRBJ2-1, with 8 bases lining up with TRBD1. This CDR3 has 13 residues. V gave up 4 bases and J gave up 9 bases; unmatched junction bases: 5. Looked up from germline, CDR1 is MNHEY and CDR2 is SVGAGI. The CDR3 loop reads CASSSRGQAEQFF. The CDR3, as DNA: TGTGCCAGCAGTTCCAGGGGGCAGGCTGAGCAGTTCTTC.

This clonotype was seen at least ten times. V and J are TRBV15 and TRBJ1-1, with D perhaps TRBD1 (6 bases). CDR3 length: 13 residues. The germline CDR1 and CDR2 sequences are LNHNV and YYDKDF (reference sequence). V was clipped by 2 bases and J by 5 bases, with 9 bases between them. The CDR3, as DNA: TGTGCCACCAGCAGAACAGGGATAACTGAAGCTTTCTTT. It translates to CATSRTGITEAFF.